The text below deals with one TCR beta chain. Its binding antigen is unknown. Base-call qualities are not available, and no considerably larger clone is one nucleotide away. Measured from the cysteine to the phenylalanine, the CDR3 is 13 residues long. CDR3 DNA is the only sequence kept; it has 39 bases, read in frame from the first base. Trimmed from V: 7 bases; trimmed from J: 6 bases; junction bases lacking a gene match: 9. The germline V gene supplies CDR1 WSHSY and CDR2 SAAADI. This sample is part of a study of cytotoxic CD8 clonotypes in ibrutinib-treated CLL (dated by TCRdb to 2020 to 2023). A note on the overall study: The cohort included roughly 15 treatment-naive and roughly ten relapsed/refractory patients; about 17 were IGHV unmutated. Every remission and progressive disease sample was obtained while ibrutinib was still being received by the patients. Response samples were obtained after a median of 12 months of treatment, with a range of roughly 6 to 36 months. An average of approximately 260,000 productive templates and around 100,000 productive rearrangements was obtained per sample. Of the 85 to 95 participants in the trial, roughly 25 had longitudinal samples available. Partial responses were observed in roughly 25 patients and complete responses in 2; after a median follow-up of around 68 months, remission was maintained in 14 patients and progression was observed in approximately 12. Cryopreserved peripheral blood mononuclear cells were obtained before treatment, at response, and at either sustained remission or disease progression.

A MiSeq instrument was used for deep resolution sequencing, which targeted depths ranging from 1 in 1 million up to 1 in 200,000 T cells, with coverage averaging 10x for each clonotype. TCR beta libraries were generated with the immunoSEQ hsTCRB Kit. As for how the authors treated the data: ImmunoSEQ Data Assistant and ImmunoSEQ Analyzer were used for data analysis, and V, D and J genes were assigned according to IMGT definitions. Clonality was computed as one minus normalized Shannon entropy of productive rearrangement frequencies, ranging from 0 to 1. Only overrepresented clonotypes making up at least 0.05% of the repertoire of each patient were included in the public clonotype analysis. About a dozen repertoires from age-matched healthy donors, obtained from immuneACCESS, served as clonality controls. This is the immuneACCESS table as TCRdb keeps it, with only in-frame sequences that have V and J called. A part of the clones is gone; compared with another copy, unresolved V genes explain less than half, and the rest is unexplained. V, J and clone size are taken as reported in that table, and D and trimming were inferred from the DNA itself. The sample table shows about 200,000 clones, and roughly three quarters are seen once. Of the sample, 9.5% to 12% is held by the ten largest clones.

The time point tag for this specimen amounts to: about 11 months on ibrutinib. For TCR beta library preparation, roughly 2 micrograms of genomic DNA were extracted from the cryopreserved PBMCs. High-throughput TCR beta sequencing was performed on longitudinal blood samples from CLL patients receiving ibrutinib monotherapy. Patients were enrolled in a phase 2 open-label single-center ibrutinib monotherapy trial. Broader findings and caveats from the paper: Baseline clonality was found to be higher than that of age-matched healthy donors and was strongly correlated with circulating CD8+ T-cell counts. Public clonotypes were rare and either shrank or stayed stable during treatment, and the rise in clonality at ibrutinib response reflected expansion of private clonotypes. At ibrutinib response clonality went up, during sustained remission it held steady, and at progression it dropped back toward baseline. Sustained-remission and progressing patients did not have matched sampling times, and lymph node repertoires were not examined.

The sample was PBMCs, taken after 12 months of ibrutinib treatment. The V and J genes are TRBV10-2 and TRBJ2-7; 7 bases in the junction line up with TRBD2. This receptor was identified in a human donor with chronic lymphocytic leukemia. The nucleotide sequence reads as follows: TGCGCCAGCAAATTCACTAGCGTAAGCGAGCAGTACTTC. It translates as CASKFTSVSEQYF.